This T cell receptor (beta chain) was retrieved from a study of blood T cell repertoires in COVID-19. Whole-study context: The samples span acute and convalescent COVID-19 from the United States, Italy and Spain. PBMCs, B-cell-depleted T cells, or T cells were the source of the cDNA or gDNA that made up the material.

CDR1 and CDR2 (germline): SGHDN, FVKESK. J gave up 4 bases and V 5 bases, and 7 bases lay outside the gene matches. The CDR3 extends over 15 amino acids. Per the original methods: Amplifying reference gene primers gave estimates of nucleated cell counts. Libraries were prepared by immunoSEQ multiplex PCR; TCRdb keeps only in-frame clonotypes and omits some of them. That table gives V, J and clone size, and the DNA gave D and trimming. The table shows about 240,000 clones, with more than 70% occurring only once. The count of this clone is one. This sequence joins TRBV14 and TRBJ1-1, with 10 nucleotides matching TRBD1. Source material: peripheral blood. This receptor was identified in an elderly man with acute or convalescent COVID-19. The CDR3 loop reads CASSSRTGGSTEAFF. CDR3 nucleotides: TGTGCCAGCAGCTCCCGGACAGGGGGAAGCACTGAAGCTTTCTTT.